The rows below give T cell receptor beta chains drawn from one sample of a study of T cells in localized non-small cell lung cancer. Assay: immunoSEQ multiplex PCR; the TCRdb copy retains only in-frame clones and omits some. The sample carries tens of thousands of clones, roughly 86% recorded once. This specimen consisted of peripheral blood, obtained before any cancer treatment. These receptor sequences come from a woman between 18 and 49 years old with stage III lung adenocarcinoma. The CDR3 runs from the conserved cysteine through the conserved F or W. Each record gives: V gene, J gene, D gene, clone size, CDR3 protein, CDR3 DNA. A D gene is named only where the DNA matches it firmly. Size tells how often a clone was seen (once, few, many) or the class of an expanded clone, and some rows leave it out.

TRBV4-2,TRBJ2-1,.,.,CASSETVSSYNEQFF,TGTGCCAGCAGCGAGACAGTAAGCTCCTACAATGAGCAGTTCTTC
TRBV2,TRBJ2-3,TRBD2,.,CASRVGGGTGTQYF,TGTGCCAGCAGGGTTGGCGGGGGTACGGGTACGCAGTATTTT
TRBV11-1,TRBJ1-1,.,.,CASSPVGPEAFF,TGTGCCAGCAGCCCAGTCGGGCCTGAAGCTTTCTTT
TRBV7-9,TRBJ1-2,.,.,CASSLGGRVYGYTF,TGTGCCAGCAGCTTAGGGGGCAGGGTCTATGGCTACACCTTC
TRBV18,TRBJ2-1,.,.,CASSPIPTGDYNEQFF,TGTGCCAGCTCACCCATACCGACAGGTGATTACAATGAGCAGTTCTTC
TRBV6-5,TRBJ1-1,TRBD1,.,CASSYSTGADTEAFF,TGTGCCAGCAGTTACTCTACAGGGGCGGACACTGAAGCTTTCTTT
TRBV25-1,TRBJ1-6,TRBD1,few,CASRTGTANSPLHF,TGTGCCAGCCGGACCGGGACAGCGAATTCACCCCTCCACTTT
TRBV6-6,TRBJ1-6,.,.,CASRPDRSYNSPLHF,TGTGCCAGCAGACCAGACCGCTCCTATAATTCACCCCTCCACTTT
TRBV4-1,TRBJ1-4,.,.,CASSQELRDTEKLFF,TGCGCCAGCAGCCAAGAATTACGGGACACTGAAAAACTGTTTTTT
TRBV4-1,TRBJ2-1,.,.,CASSQGTDNEQFF,TGCGCCAGCAGCCAAGGGACTGACAATGAGCAGTTCTTC
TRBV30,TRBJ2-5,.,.,CAWTPQGRFPETQYF,TGTGCCTGGACCCCACAGGGTCGCTTTCCAGAGACCCAGTACTTC
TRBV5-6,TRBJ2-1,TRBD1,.,CASSSRQGRFNEQFF,TGTGCCAGCAGCTCCCGACAGGGGAGGTTCAATGAGCAGTTCTTC
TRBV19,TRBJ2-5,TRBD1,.,CASSTGTGVVETQYF,TGTGCCAGTAGTACCGGGACAGGGGTGGTGGAGACCCAGTACTTC
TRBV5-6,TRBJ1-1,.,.,CASSTTGNTEAFF,TGTGCCAGCAGCACGACAGGGAACACTGAAGCTTTCTTT
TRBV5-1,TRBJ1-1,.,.,CASSLERQPNTEAFF,TGCGCCAGCAGCTTGGAAAGGCAGCCGAACACTGAAGCTTTCTTT
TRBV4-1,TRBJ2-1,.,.,CASSQPSLQDNEQFF,TGCGCCAGCAGCCAACCCAGCCTCCAGGACAATGAGCAGTTCTTC
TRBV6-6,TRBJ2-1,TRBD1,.,CASSRLTGTGEEQFF,TGTGCCAGCAGTCGACTCACCGGGACAGGTGAGGAGCAGTTCTTC
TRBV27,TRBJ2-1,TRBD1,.,CASSSGQNEQFF,TGTGCCAGCAGTTCGGGACAGAATGAGCAGTTCTTC
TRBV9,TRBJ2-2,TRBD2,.,CASSVVSGGNTGELFF,TGTGCCAGCAGCGTAGTTAGCGGGGGAAACACCGGGGAGCTGTTTTTT
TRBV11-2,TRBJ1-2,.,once,CASSSQYGGYTF,TGTGCCAGCAGCTCGCAGTACGGTGGCTACACCTTC
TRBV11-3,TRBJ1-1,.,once,CASSLGGKRNTEAFF,TGTGCCAGCAGCTTAGGTGGCAAAAGGAACACTGAAGCTTTCTTT
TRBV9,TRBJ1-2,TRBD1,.,CASSEDRGLYGYTF,TGTGCCAGCAGCGAGGACAGGGGGCTCTATGGCTACACCTTC
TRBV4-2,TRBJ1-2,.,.,CASSGNNYGYTF,TGTGCCAGCAGCGGTAACAACTATGGCTACACCTTC
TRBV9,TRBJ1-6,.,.,CASSAPGRTNSPLHF,TGTGCCAGCAGCGCCCCGGGGCGCACTAATTCACCCCTCCACTTT
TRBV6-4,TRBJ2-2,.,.,CASSGGLSGDTGELFF,TGTGCCAGCAGCGGGGGCCTTTCGGGGGACACCGGGGAGCTGTTTTTT
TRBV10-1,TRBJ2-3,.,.,CASSDGGSTDTQYF,TGCGCCAGCAGTGATGGAGGGAGCACAGATACGCAGTATTTT
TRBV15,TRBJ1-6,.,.,CATSLRTSPLHF,TGTGCCACCAGTCTCAGGACGTCACCCCTCCACTTT
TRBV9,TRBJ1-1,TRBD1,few,CASSGPGQGITEAFF,TGTGCCAGCAGCGGTCCGGGACAGGGGATCACTGAAGCTTTCTTT
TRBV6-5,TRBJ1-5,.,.,CASSYDYYQPQHF,TGTGCCAGCAGTTACGATTACTATCAGCCCCAGCATTTT
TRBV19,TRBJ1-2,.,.,CASSIVSGDYGYTF,TGTGCCAGTAGTATAGTCTCGGGGGACTATGGCTACACCTTC
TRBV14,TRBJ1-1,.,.,CASRQPPRAFF,TGTGCCAGCAGGCAACCCCCGCGGGCTTTCTTT
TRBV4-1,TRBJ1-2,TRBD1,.,CASSHAGTGGRSGYTF,TGCGCCAGCAGCCACGCCGGGACAGGGGGCAGGTCTGGCTACACCTTC
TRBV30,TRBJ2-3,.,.,CAWSVRGRGATDTQYF,TGTGCCTGGAGCGTACGGGGCAGGGGAGCCACAGATACGCAGTATTTT
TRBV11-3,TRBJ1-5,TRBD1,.,CASSLEGQRNQPQHF,TGTGCCAGCAGCTTAGAGGGACAGCGCAATCAGCCCCAGCATTTT
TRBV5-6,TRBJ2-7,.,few,CASSGLTYEQYF,TGTGCCAGTTCAGGGTTAACCTACGAGCAGTACTTC
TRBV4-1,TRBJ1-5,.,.,CASSQDRARPQHF,TGCGCCAGCAGCCAAGACAGGGCTCGGCCCCAGCATTTT
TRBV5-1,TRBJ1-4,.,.,CAGRAQLTNEKLFF,TGCGCCGGCAGGGCACAGCTAACTAATGAAAAACTGTTTTTT
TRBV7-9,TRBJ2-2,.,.,CASSTNRRTGELFF,TGTGCCAGCAGCACCAACAGGCGCACCGGGGAGCTGTTTTTT
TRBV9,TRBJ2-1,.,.,CASSTRDIYNEQFF,TGTGCCAGCAGCACTCGGGACATCTACAATGAGCAGTTCTTC
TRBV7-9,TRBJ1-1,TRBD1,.,CASSPMGQGAEAFF,TGTGCCAGCAGCCCCATGGGACAGGGGGCTGAAGCTTTCTTT
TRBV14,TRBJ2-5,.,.,CASSQSRTDRYQETQYF,TGTGCCAGCAGCCAATCAAGAACGGACAGATACCAAGAGACCCAGTACTTC
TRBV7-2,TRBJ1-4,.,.,CASSPWSGSVAEKLFF,TGTGCCAGCAGCCCTTGGTCTGGTAGTGTTGCTGAAAAACTGTTTTTT
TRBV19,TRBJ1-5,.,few,CASSIRPVLENQPQHF,TGTGCCAGTAGTATCCGGCCAGTCCTCGAGAATCAGCCCCAGCATTTT
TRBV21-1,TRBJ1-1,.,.,CATAPLGRMNTEAFF,TGTGCCACCGCCCCTTTAGGGCGGATGAACACTGAAGCTTTCTTT
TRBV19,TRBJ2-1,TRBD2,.,CASSIGRRGVLNEQFF,TGTGCCAGTAGTATTGGTCGCCGGGGGGTCTTGAATGAGCAGTTCTTC
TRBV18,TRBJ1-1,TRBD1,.,CASSPNRGLAEAFF,TGTGCCAGCTCACCAAACAGGGGGCTCGCTGAAGCTTTCTTT
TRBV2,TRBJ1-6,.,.,CASTLFGGSPLHF,TGTGCCAGCACCCTCTTCGGGGGTTCACCCCTCCACTTT
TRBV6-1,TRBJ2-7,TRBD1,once,CASSGTGASYEQYF,TGTGCCAGCAGTGGTACAGGGGCCTCCTACGAGCAGTACTTC
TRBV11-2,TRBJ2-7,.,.,CASSLAYEQYF,TGTGCCAGCAGCTTAGCCTACGAGCAGTACTTC
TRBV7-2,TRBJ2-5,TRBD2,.,CASSPGTSETQYF,TGTGCCAGCAGCCCAGGGACTAGCGAGACCCAGTACTTC
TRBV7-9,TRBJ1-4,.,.,CASSRGTLKRDEKLFF,TGTGCCAGCAGCCGGGGGACACTAAAGCGTGACGAAAAACTGTTTTTT
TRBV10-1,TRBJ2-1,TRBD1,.,CASSRTGGIVSEQFF,TGCGCCAGCAGTCGTACAGGGGGTATCGTAAGTGAGCAGTTCTTC
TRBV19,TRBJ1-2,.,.,CASSTSRGSGYTF,TGTGCCAGTAGCACATCTCGAGGGTCTGGCTACACCTTC
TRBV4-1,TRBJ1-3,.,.,CASSQDDQAWAGNTIYF,TGCGCCAGCAGCCAAGATGACCAAGCCTGGGCGGGAAACACCATATATTTT
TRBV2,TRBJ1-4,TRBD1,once,CASRAGTAPTNEKLFF,TGTGCCAGCAGGGCGGGGACAGCACCAACTAATGAAAAACTGTTTTTT